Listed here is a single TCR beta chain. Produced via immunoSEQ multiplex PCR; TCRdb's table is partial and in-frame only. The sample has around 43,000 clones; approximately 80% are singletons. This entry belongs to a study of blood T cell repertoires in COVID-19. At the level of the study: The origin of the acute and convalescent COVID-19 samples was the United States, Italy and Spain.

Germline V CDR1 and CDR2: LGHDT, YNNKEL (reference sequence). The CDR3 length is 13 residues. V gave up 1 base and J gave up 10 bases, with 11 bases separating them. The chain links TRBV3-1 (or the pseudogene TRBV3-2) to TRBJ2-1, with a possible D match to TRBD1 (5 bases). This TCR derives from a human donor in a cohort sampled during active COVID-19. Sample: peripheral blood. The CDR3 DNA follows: TGTGCCAGCAGCCAAGGCGGACACTCCGAGCAGTTCTTC. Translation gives CASSQGGHSEQFF.